This T cell receptor (beta chain) originates from a study of naive and memory T cell subsets. This CDR3 contains 18 residues. Germline CDR1 is ENHRY and CDR2 is SYGVKD. Germline trimming cut 0 bases from V and 3 bases from J; bases unmatched to any gene: 4. Both TRBC1 and TRBC2 were covered by a beta constant-region primer of two equimolar oligonucleotides. Ligated cDNA was amplified by four rounds of PCR with nested alpha and beta constant-region primers and SP2. TCRdb re-derived calls from the UMI-ligation and nested PCR reads in MiXCR, one entry per CDR3 protein. The data hold 95,000 to 150,000 distinct CDR3 sequences, with roughly 32% observed a single time. This clonotype was counted a few times.

This chain connects TRBV10-3 to TRBJ2-3; 15 positions agree with TRBD2. The receptor was isolated from a human donor in good health. Sequenced: central memory CD4+ T cells from blood. In DNA form, the CDR3 reads TGTGCCATCAGTGAGTCGGGGACTAGCGGGAGGTCTACAGATACGCAGTATTTT. It specifies CAISESGTSGRSTDTQYF.